This paragraph covers one TCR beta chain sequence. Germline values: CDR1 SQVTM, CDR2 ANQGSEA. V lost 4 bases and J lost 9; bases outside the gene matches: 6. This CDR3 has 12 residues. The data were obtained in a study of cytomegalovirus exposure and HLA in healthy donors. Researchers ran the PCR with 60 Vbeta and 13 Jbeta primers. This table comes from immunoSEQ multiplex PCR, and its TCRdb copy is limited to in-frame clones, with some not included. The top ten hold more than 7.5% of the sample, which has over 55,000 clones, around three quarters seen once. The V call is TRBV29-1, the J call TRBJ2-1, with TRBD2 matching over 7 bases. This clonotype originated in a woman in her 50s in good health and CMV-seropositive. The sequencing input was PBMCs. This CDR3 is CSVGGGRTEQFF. CDR3 DNA sequence: TGCAGCGTTGGGGGGGGGAGGACTGAGCAGTTCTTC.